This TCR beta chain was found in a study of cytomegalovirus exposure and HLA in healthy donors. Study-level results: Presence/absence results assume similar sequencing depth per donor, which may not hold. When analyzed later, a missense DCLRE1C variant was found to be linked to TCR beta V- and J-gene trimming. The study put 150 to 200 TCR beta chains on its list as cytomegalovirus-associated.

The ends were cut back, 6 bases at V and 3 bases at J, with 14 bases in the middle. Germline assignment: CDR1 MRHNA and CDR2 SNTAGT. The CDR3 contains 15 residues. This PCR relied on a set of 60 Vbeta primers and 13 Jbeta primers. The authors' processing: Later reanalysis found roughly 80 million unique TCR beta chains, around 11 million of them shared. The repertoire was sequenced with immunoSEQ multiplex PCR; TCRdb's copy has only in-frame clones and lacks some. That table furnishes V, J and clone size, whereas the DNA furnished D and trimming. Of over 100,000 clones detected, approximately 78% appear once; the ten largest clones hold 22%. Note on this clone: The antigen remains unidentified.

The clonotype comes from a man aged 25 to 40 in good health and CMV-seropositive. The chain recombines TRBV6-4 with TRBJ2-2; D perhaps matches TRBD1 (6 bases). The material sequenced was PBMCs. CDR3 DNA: TGTGCCAGCAGGGGGGCGCCAGGGGACACCGGGGAGCTGTTTTTT. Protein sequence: CASRGAPGDTGELFF.